The clone carrying this T cell receptor (beta chain) was counted between two and nine times. Source study methods: Counts of nucleated cells, estimated from reference gene primer amplification, were obtained. Libraries were prepared by immunoSEQ multiplex PCR; TCRdb keeps only in-frame clonotypes and omits some of them. V and J calls and clone size follow that table, whereas D and trimming were derived from the DNA. The repertoire includes tens of thousands of clones, more than 65% of them detected once, and around 5% sits in the top ten. This sample was included in a study of blood T cell repertoires in COVID-19. As for the study in general: Collection of acute and convalescent COVID-19 samples took place in the United States, Italy and Spain. The cDNA or gDNA used as material had been derived from T cells, B-cell-depleted T cells, or PBMCs.

CDR1 and CDR2 from the germline V gene are SGHRS and YFSETQ. V shed 4 bases and J 7 bases; nucleotides not matched to a gene: 14. The CDR3 has 16 residues. This TCR was recovered from a human donor in a cohort sampled during active COVID-19. V is TRBV5-1 and J is TRBJ1-2, with 9 positions matching TRBD1. Source material: peripheral blood. The CDR3 is CASSPTSGQGLSGYTF. In DNA form, the CDR3 reads TGCGCCAGCAGCCCGACGTCGGGACAGGGACTTTCTGGCTACACCTTC.